This TCR beta chain was profiled in a study of cytomegalovirus exposure and HLA in healthy donors. The study, taken as a whole, reports: It was approximately 150 TCR beta chains that were listed as cytomegalovirus-associated.

Germline V CDR1 and CDR2: MNHNY, SVGAGI (reference sequence). Trimming took 2 bases from V and 4 from J, leaving 5 bases between them. The CDR3 is made up of 12 amino acids. A note on this clone: As yet, its antigen is unknown.

The study ran its PCR with 60 Vbeta and 13 Jbeta primers. Clones were read by immunoSEQ multiplex PCR, and TCRdb kept only the in-frame ones, dropping some. The sample has around 170,000 clones, under 80% seen once. Sequenced: PBMCs. This rearrangement joins TRBV6-6 to TRBJ2-5; maybe TRBD2 (5 bases). The clonotype was recovered from a woman in her twenties or thirties in good health and CMV-seropositive. In DNA form, the CDR3 reads TGTGCCAGCAGTTACCGGGGAGAGACCCAGTACTTC. Amino acid sequence: CASSYRGETQYF.